Listed below are T cell receptor beta chains from one sample, sequenced in a study of vaccination effects on CD4 cells after COVID-19. What these receptors recognize is not known. Some clones are missing from TCRdb's copy, which holds only in-frame ones; the method was immunoSEQ multiplex PCR. Here the sample spans 25,000 to 35,000 clones, approximately 70% being singletons. The source material was CD4+ T cells from PBMCs cultured with a peptide pool, sampled before COVID-19 vaccination. All receptors derive from a human donor who had a prior SARS-CoV-2 infection. CDR3s include the opening cysteine and the closing phenylalanine or tryptophan. The D gene is left open where the match is weak. Size values are once, few and many counts, or a class for expanded clones, and some rows have none.

V gene: TRBV19
J gene: TRBJ1-6
D gene: TRBD1
clone size: few
CDR3 DNA: TGTGCCAGTAGTATCTTGGCCGGCGGGACAGGGAGCAATTCACCCCTCCACTTT
CDR3 protein: CASSILAGGTGSNSPLHF

V gene: TRBV14
J gene: TRBJ1-1
D gene: .
clone size: .
CDR3 DNA: TGTGCCAGCAGCCAAGATCGGGGAATCTCTGAAGCTTTCTTT
CDR3 protein: CASSQDRGISEAFF

V gene: TRBV2
J gene: TRBJ2-1
D gene: .
clone size: .
CDR3 DNA: TGTGCCAGCAGGGAATTGACGGGGGAGCAGTTCTTC
CDR3 protein: CASRELTGEQFF

V gene: TRBV5-4
J gene: TRBJ2-1
D gene: TRBD2
clone size: .
CDR3 DNA: TGTGCCAGCACCTTCCGGACTAGCGTGGTCAATGAGCAGTTCTTC
CDR3 protein: CASTFRTSVVNEQFF

V gene: TRBV9
J gene: TRBJ2-1
D gene: .
clone size: .
CDR3 DNA: TGTGCCAGCAGCGTAGCCCTTGGCGGGAACTACAATGAGCAGTTCTTC
CDR3 protein: CASSVALGGNYNEQFF

V gene: TRBV7-2
J gene: TRBJ2-7
D gene: .
clone size: .
CDR3 DNA: TGTGCCAGCAGCCATCGCGCGACAGACGGGGAGCAGTACTTC
CDR3 protein: CASSHRATDGEQYF

V gene: TRBV5-1
J gene: TRBJ2-3
D gene: .
clone size: once
CDR3 DNA: TGCGCCAGCAGCCGGGTGGGGGCGGGGGACACAGATACGCAGTATTTT
CDR3 protein: CASSRVGAGDTDTQYF

V gene: TRBV6-1
J gene: TRBJ1-2
D gene: TRBD1
clone size: once
CDR3 DNA: TGTGCCAGCAGTGAGTTGACAGGGAACTATGGCTACACCTTC
CDR3 protein: CASSELTGNYGYTF

V gene: TRBV5-6
J gene: TRBJ1-2
D gene: .
clone size: once
CDR3 DNA: TGTGCCAGCAGCTTGGCGGGGCAGGACTATGGCTACACCTTC
CDR3 protein: CASSLAGQDYGYTF

V gene: TRBV7-2
J gene: TRBJ1-2
D gene: .
clone size: .
CDR3 DNA: TGTGCCAGCAGCTTGGGGGGGGCGCCTGGCTACACCTTC
CDR3 protein: CASSLGGAPGYTF

V gene: TRBV7-9
J gene: TRBJ2-7
D gene: .
clone size: few
CDR3 DNA: TGTGCCAGCAGCTTAACAGGGACCGAGCAGTACTTC
CDR3 protein: CASSLTGTEQYF

V gene: TRBV5-1
J gene: TRBJ2-1
D gene: .
clone size: .
CDR3 DNA: TGCGCCAGCAGCTTGGAGACAGTGATCAATGAGCAGTTCTTC
CDR3 protein: CASSLETVINEQFF

V gene: TRBV21-1
J gene: TRBJ2-2
D gene: .
clone size: .
CDR3 DNA: TGTGCCAGCAGCAAACCCTCTGGGGGCAACACCGGGGAGCTGTTTTTT
CDR3 protein: CASSKPSGGNTGELFF

V gene: TRBV2
J gene: TRBJ1-2
D gene: TRBD1
clone size: .
CDR3 DNA: TGTGCCAGCTTCAAGGACAGGAGCAACTATGGCTACACCTTC
CDR3 protein: CASFKDRSNYGYTF

V gene: TRBV28
J gene: TRBJ2-1
D gene: .
clone size: .
CDR3 DNA: TGTGCCAGCAGTCCACTTGGGGTAAGGCGGTCACGGGAGCAGTTCTTC
CDR3 protein: CASSPLGVRRSREQFF

V gene: TRBV19
J gene: TRBJ1-2
D gene: TRBD1
clone size: .
CDR3 DNA: TGTGCCAGTAGTATGGGCCGGAGGGGGCTCGTTGGCTACACCTTC
CDR3 protein: CASSMGRRGLVGYTF

V gene: TRBV5-5
J gene: TRBJ2-5
D gene: .
clone size: .
CDR3 DNA: TGTGCCAGCAGCTTGTTTCCCAGCCTAGCCGACCAAGAGACCCAGTACTTC
CDR3 protein: CASSLFPSLADQETQYF

V gene: TRBV9
J gene: TRBJ2-5
D gene: TRBD2
clone size: .
CDR3 DNA: TGTGCCAGCAGCGTAGGAGCTAGCGGGCTTGGCCAAGAGACCCAGTACTTC
CDR3 protein: CASSVGASGLGQETQYF

V gene: TRBV6-6
J gene: TRBJ2-7
D gene: TRBD2
clone size: .
CDR3 DNA: TGTGCCAGCGGGCCGGGACTAGACGACCTTCGGCAGTACTTC
CDR3 protein: CASGPGLDDLRQYF

V gene: TRBV9
J gene: TRBJ1-2
D gene: .
clone size: .
CDR3 DNA: TGTGCCAGCACCCGGGACCGCCGGACCTATGGCTACACCTTC
CDR3 protein: CASTRDRRTYGYTF

V gene: TRBV13
J gene: TRBJ1-2
D gene: TRBD1
clone size: .
CDR3 DNA: TGTGCCAGCAGCTTACGAAGGACAGGGGGCTATGGCTACACCTTC
CDR3 protein: CASSLRRTGGYGYTF

V gene: TRBV24-1
J gene: TRBJ2-3
D gene: .
clone size: few
CDR3 DNA: TGTGCCACTCAGGGGGGACCCAACACAGATACGCAGTATTTT
CDR3 protein: CATQGGPNTDTQYF

V gene: TRBV6-6
J gene: TRBJ2-2
D gene: .
clone size: .
CDR3 DNA: TGTGCCAGCAAGTTACTAGTGGGCACCGGGGAGCTGTTTTTT
CDR3 protein: CASKLLVGTGELFF

V gene: TRBV2
J gene: TRBJ2-1
D gene: .
clone size: once
CDR3 DNA: TGTGCCAGCAGTCCGAGGGGGGCAGCCTACAATGAGCAGTTCTTC
CDR3 protein: CASSPRGAAYNEQFF

V gene: TRBV21-1
J gene: TRBJ2-7
D gene: .
clone size: .
CDR3 DNA: TGTGCCAGCAGCGAGGCGGGTATGGGCTCCTACGAGCAGTACTTC
CDR3 protein: CASSEAGMGSYEQYF

V gene: TRBV5-1
J gene: TRBJ2-2
D gene: .
clone size: .
CDR3 DNA: TGCGCCAGCAGCTCCTACCGAGAGGTCACCGGGGAGCTGTTTTTT
CDR3 protein: CASSSYREVTGELFF

V gene: TRBV24-1
J gene: TRBJ2-1
D gene: TRBD1
clone size: .
CDR3 DNA: TGTGCCACGCAGGGACAGGGCCGGAATGAGCAGTTCTTC
CDR3 protein: CATQGQGRNEQFF

V gene: TRBV7-8
J gene: TRBJ2-1
D gene: .
clone size: once
CDR3 DNA: TGTGCCAGCAGCTTAGTGGAGGGGGCCCCATACAATGAGCAGTTCTTC
CDR3 protein: CASSLVEGAPYNEQFF

V gene: TRBV7-2
J gene: TRBJ2-4
D gene: TRBD1
clone size: .
CDR3 DNA: TGTGCCAGCAGCTTAGAGACCGGGACAGGGAGGGTTATTCAGTACTTC
CDR3 protein: CASSLETGTGRVIQYF

V gene: TRBV5-1
J gene: TRBJ1-3
D gene: TRBD1
clone size: .
CDR3 DNA: TGCGCCAGCAGCATCACGACAGGGGGCTTCCCTGGAAACACCATATATTTT
CDR3 protein: CASSITTGGFPGNTIYF

V gene: TRBV6-5
J gene: TRBJ1-2
D gene: TRBD1
clone size: .
CDR3 DNA: TGTGCCAGCAGTTCCAGGGGGCGGGAAGATGGCTACACCTTC
CDR3 protein: CASSSRGREDGYTF

V gene: TRBV2
J gene: TRBJ2-7
D gene: .
clone size: .
CDR3 DNA: TGTGCCAGCAGTGAGATAAGGAATCTCGGGCAGTACTTC
CDR3 protein: CASSEIRNLGQYF

V gene: TRBV3-1/TRBV3-2
J gene: TRBJ2-5
D gene: TRBD2
clone size: .
CDR3 DNA: TGTGCCAGCAGTCGACAGGGACTAGCGAGCCAAGAGACCCAGTACTTC
CDR3 protein: CASSRQGLASQETQYF

V gene: TRBV4-1
J gene: TRBJ2-7
D gene: TRBD1
clone size: .
CDR3 DNA: TGCGCCAGCAGCCAGCAAGGGACAGGTGATTACGAGCAGTACTTC
CDR3 protein: CASSQQGTGDYEQYF

V gene: TRBV5-3
J gene: TRBJ2-4
D gene: TRBD2
clone size: .
CDR3 DNA: TGTGCCAGAAGCCGATGGGGGGGGACCGTCCTTCGGTACTTC
CDR3 protein: CARSRWGGTVLRYF

V gene: TRBV7-9
J gene: TRBJ1-1
D gene: .
clone size: .
CDR3 DNA: TGTGCCAGCAGAGCAGGACAAGCGAACACTGAAGCTTTCTTT
CDR3 protein: CASRAGQANTEAFF

V gene: TRBV5-4
J gene: TRBJ2-5
D gene: TRBD2
clone size: .
CDR3 DNA: TGTGCCAGCAGTCAAGAGGCGGGAGCTGGCCAAGAGACCCAGTACTTC
CDR3 protein: CASSQEAGAGQETQYF

V gene: TRBV6-5
J gene: TRBJ1-1
D gene: TRBD1
clone size: .
CDR3 DNA: TGTGCCAGCAGTTACGTGGGACAGTTCAGTGAAGCTTTCTTT
CDR3 protein: CASSYVGQFSEAFF

V gene: TRBV7-2
J gene: TRBJ2-3
D gene: .
clone size: .
CDR3 DNA: TGTGCCAGCAGCCCCTGGACCCGGGGAGATACGCAGTATTTT
CDR3 protein: CASSPWTRGDTQYF

V gene: TRBV27
J gene: TRBJ2-7
D gene: .
clone size: few
CDR3 DNA: TGTGCCAGCAGTTTTGCCGAGCAGTACTTC
CDR3 protein: CASSFAEQYF

V gene: TRBV6-2/TRBV6-3
J gene: TRBJ2-7
D gene: .
clone size: few
CDR3 DNA: TGTGCCAGCAGCCGTGGACAGAGCCCCTACGAGCAGTACTTC
CDR3 protein: CASSRGQSPYEQYF

V gene: TRBV20-1
J gene: TRBJ2-7
D gene: TRBD2
clone size: .
CDR3 DNA: TGCAGTGCTAGTCTACTAGCGGGAGGGCCGCAGTACTTC
CDR3 protein: CSASLLAGGPQYF

V gene: TRBV28
J gene: TRBJ2-6
D gene: .
clone size: .
CDR3 DNA: TGTGCCAGCAGCTTACAGGGAGCGGGGGCCAACGTCCTGACTTTC
CDR3 protein: CASSLQGAGANVLTF

V gene: TRBV5-1
J gene: TRBJ1-2
D gene: .
clone size: .
CDR3 DNA: TGCGCCAGCAGCAGGGTTCAGGGGAACTATGGCTACACCTTC
CDR3 protein: CASSRVQGNYGYTF